This T cell receptor (beta chain) was profiled in a study of blood T cell repertoires in COVID-19. Overall study context: Specimens from acute and convalescent COVID-19 originated in the United States, Italy and Spain. PBMCs, B-cell-depleted T cells, or T cells were the source of the cDNA or gDNA that made up the material.

Germline CDR1 is SGHTS and CDR2 is YDEGEE. V gave up 2 bases and J gave up 7 bases; unmatched junction bases: 8. CDR3 length equals 15 residues. Original processing notes: Estimated nucleated cell counts came from reference gene primer amplification. The repertoire was sequenced with immunoSEQ multiplex PCR; TCRdb's copy has only in-frame clones and lacks some. V and J calls and clone size are as listed in that table; D and trimming were resolved from the DNA. This repertoire shows about 85,000 clones, approximately 82% found once; its top ten account for 0.95% to 1.5%. The chain uses TRBV5-8 and TRBJ1-2; TRBD1 aligns across 10 bases. The TCR originated in a woman aged 80 or older with acute or convalescent COVID-19. The sample comprised peripheral blood. Written as DNA, the CDR3 is TGTGCCAGCAGCTTAGGACAGGGGGTGTCAGGTGGCTACACCTTC. It translates to CASSLGQGVSGGYTF.